A selection of T cell receptor beta chains follows, all from one sample in a study of cytomegalovirus exposure and HLA in healthy donors. Profiling relied on immunoSEQ multiplex PCR, and the TCRdb table lists in-frame clones only, not all of them. Among around 62,000 clones listed, approximately 80% were seen once. Material for sequencing was PBMCs. All receptors derive from a woman in her 30s in good health and CMV-seronegative. Both conserved end residues are part of each CDR3.

v_gene	j_gene	CDR3aa
TRBV5-1	TRBJ2-7	CASTPSGTGSYEQYF
TRBV19	TRBJ2-1	CASSSRGWYEQFF
TRBV7-6	TRBJ2-1	CASSPTEPTTYNEQFF
TRBV5-5	TRBJ2-7	CASSSGPSSAPEQYF
TRBV7-6	TRBJ1-3	CASSFSDLSGNTIYF
TRBV12-5	TRBJ2-2	CASGPGLADPGELFF
TRBV11-2	TRBJ2-7	CASTLGTGGYYEQYF
TRBV7-2	.	CASSPLAGGPRYEQYF
TRBV11-3	TRBJ2-3	CASSPGGAVSTDTQYF
TRBV6-1	TRBJ1-5	CATQTGSLIQPQHF
TRBV29-1	TRBJ1-2	CSVLRAGTGDGYTF
TRBV2	TRBJ2-6	CASYQSYSSGANVLTF
TRBV5-1	TRBJ1-4	CASSRTGVNEKLFF
TRBV5-1	TRBJ2-5	CASSASGGAGKTQYF
TRBV14	TRBJ2-7	CASSPEWGHEQYF
TRBV4-1	TRBJ2-7	CASSQLTSGGASSYEQYF
TRBV9	TRBJ2-2	CASSAPERGARTGELFF
TRBV30	TRBJ2-1	CAWSAGTSGYNEQFF
TRBV7-2	TRBJ1-1	CASSVHRGVRTEAFF
TRBV15	TRBJ2-1	CATSRHPDSSYNEQFF
TRBV4-1	TRBJ2-3	CASSQEVQAASTDTQYF
TRBV28	TRBJ2-3	CASRTGGADTQYF
TRBV25-1	TRBJ1-1	CASSGQITNTEAFF
TRBV27	TRBJ1-2	CASSLDGTGDAYGYTF
TRBV4-3	TRBJ2-5	CASSQAQWSSGGEETQYF
TRBV29-1	TRBJ1-1	CSVAGGNTEAFF
TRBV11-2	TRBJ1-1	CASSLVLAAEAFF
TRBV19	TRBJ1-4	CASSSPGQGIEKLFF
TRBV7-6	TRBJ1-1	CASSAWTGNTEAFF
TRBV2	TRBJ1-4	CASSRQGAREKLFF
TRBV28	TRBJ1-2	CASTRGGLYGYTF
TRBV15	TRBJ1-5	CATSRDLGQDQPQHF
TRBV5-1	TRBJ2-2	CASSLLGQRTGELFF
TRBV7-2	TRBJ1-1	CASSPLGMNTEAFF
TRBV11-2	TRBJ1-3	CASSLESLPGNTIYF
TRBV5-1	TRBJ2-1	CASSQGQGRPDEQFF
TRBV9	TRBJ1-2	CASSVDQGHLTSSHSNYGYTF
TRBV9	TRBJ1-4	CASSVAPGQGDEKLFF
TRBV14	TRBJ1-4	CASSLPDRGPGATNEKLFF
TRBV19	TRBJ1-5	CASSALGQGGNQPQHF
TRBV4-2	TRBJ1-1	CASSQEIGGFSAFF
TRBV7-6	TRBJ1-5	CASSLCRTEKDNQPQHF
TRBV27	TRBJ2-7	CASSLWDRDGYEQYF
TRBV6-6	TRBJ1-2	CASTLEGQFFGYTF
TRBV27	TRBJ1-3	CASSLRFGTAGNTIYF
TRBV5-1	TRBJ2-5	CASSFSGQSFQETQYF
TRBV7-2	TRBJ1-6	CASSPQGAGSYNSPLHF
TRBV4-1	TRBJ1-4	CASSPRRDVLATNEKLFF
TRBV18	TRBJ1-1	CASSSQGNTEAFF
TRBV19	TRBJ1-5	CASSPNPTKIRQPQHF
TRBV7-9	TRBJ1-5	CASNQGDRGYSNQPQHF
TRBV10-3	TRBJ2-2	CASDRGQTGELFF
TRBV19	TRBJ2-1	CASSIQQGLAGMEQFF
TRBV4-3	TRBJ1-1	CASSQSSEAFF